A single sample gave rise to the 6 T cell receptor beta chains below, sequenced in a study of blood T cell repertoires in COVID-19 (dated by TCRdb to 2019 to 2021). Library generation was performed with the immunoSEQ multiplex PCR assay. Entries here come from immuneACCESS through TCRdb and include only in-frame sequences with V and J called. Some clones fail to appear in such tables; in the studies checked, an unresolved V gene covers under half of the shortfall, and the cause of the remainder is unknown. The sample yields about 91,000 clones; around three quarters were counted once. The top ten constitute about 7% of the sample. The sequenced sample was peripheral blood. Receptors were obtained from a man aged 65 to 79 with acute or convalescent COVID-19.

CDR3 DNA: TGTGCCAGCAGCTCCGCTGGGGGGGCGCTACCCGGGGAGCTGTTTTTT. Translating it yields CASSSAGGALPGELFF. The chain employs TRBV7-2 and TRBJ2-2; D may be TRBD2 (7 bases). Per the germline V gene, CDR1 is SGHTA and CDR2 is FQGNSA. The CDR3 has 16 amino acids. Trimming stripped 4 bases from V and 6 bases from J, with 18 bases between.

CDR3 in amino acids: CASSWDISAVSPLHF. As DNA, the CDR3 is TGCGCCAGCAGCTGGGACATTTCGGCGGTTTCACCCCTCCACTTT. The chain combines TRBV5-1 with TRBJ1-6; D is possibly TRBD1 (6 bases). Between the trimmed V and J ends, which lost 3 bases and 9 bases, there was a span of 16 bases. The CDR3 is made up of 15 amino acids. CDR1 and CDR2 from the germline V gene are SGHRS and YFSETQ.

This sequence joins TRBV5-1 and TRBJ1-1; 8 bases are a match to TRBD1. Germline V gene data show CDR1 as SGHRS and CDR2 as YFSETQ. The CDR3 covers 14 residues. V lost 2 bases and J lost 7; bases outside the gene matches: 7. CDR3 nucleotides: TGCGCCAGCAGCTTAGACAGGGGTTATGATGAAGCTTTCTTT. Translated, it gives CASSLDRGYDEAFF.

The CDR3 bases are TGTGCCAGCAGTTACCGCGGGCGGGGTGAAGCTTTCTTT. Protein sequence: CASSYRGRGEAFF. This sequence joins TRBV6-2 or TRBV6-3 and TRBJ1-1, with no clear D. The CDR3 contains 13 residues. The germline V and J ends were trimmed by 2 bases and 7 bases, with 11 bases remaining between them. Germline V gene data show CDR1 as MNHEY and CDR2 as SVGEGT.

The chain couples TRBV20-1 to TRBJ1-2; unclear D gene. Per the germline V gene, CDR1 is DFQATT and CDR2 is SNEGSKA (reference sequence). The V gene lost 3 bases and the J gene lost 5 bases, with 13 bases spanning the gap. The CDR3 has 13 residues. CDR3 bases: TGCAGTGCTAGTGCCAGCGCACTATATGGCTACACCTTC. It yields the protein CSASASALYGYTF.

The chain is built from TRBV7-2 and TRBJ2-3; TRBD1 is a possible D gene (6 bases). Germline V gene data show CDR1 as SGHTA and CDR2 as FQGNSA. The CDR3 is 15 amino acids. The V end lost 5 bases, the J end lost 1 base, and 13 bases lay between the germline ends. The CDR3 region has the DNA TGTGCCAGCAGCAATCGGGACACAGGCACAGATACGCAGTATTTT. Its translation: CASSNRDTGTDTQYF.